This T cell receptor (beta chain) was sequenced for a study of response to subunit inactivated influenza vaccine. TCRdb reprocessed the RT-PCR reads via MiXCR and lists one record per CDR3 protein. The top ten hold approximately 7.6% of the sample, which has roughly 650,000 distinct CDR3 sequences, 14% seen once. Trimming took 4 bases from V and 7 from J, leaving 11 bases between them. The CDR3 extends over 13 amino acids. Germline CDR1 and CDR2: DFQATT and SNEGSKA (reference sequence). About this clonotype itself: Its antigen is still unknown.

Study results and caveats: T cells newly recruited by each seasonal influenza vaccination are few, the authors suggested.

The TCR sequence derives from a man in his forties or fifties who received an inactivated influenza vaccine. The chain couples TRBV20-1 to TRBJ1-6; maybe TRBD1 (5 bases). This specimen was PBMCs from blood, taken 14 to 15 days before vaccination. The CDR3: CSATSTVNSPLHF. In nucleotides, the CDR3 is TGCAGTGCTACATCGACAGTCAATTCACCCCTCCACTTT.